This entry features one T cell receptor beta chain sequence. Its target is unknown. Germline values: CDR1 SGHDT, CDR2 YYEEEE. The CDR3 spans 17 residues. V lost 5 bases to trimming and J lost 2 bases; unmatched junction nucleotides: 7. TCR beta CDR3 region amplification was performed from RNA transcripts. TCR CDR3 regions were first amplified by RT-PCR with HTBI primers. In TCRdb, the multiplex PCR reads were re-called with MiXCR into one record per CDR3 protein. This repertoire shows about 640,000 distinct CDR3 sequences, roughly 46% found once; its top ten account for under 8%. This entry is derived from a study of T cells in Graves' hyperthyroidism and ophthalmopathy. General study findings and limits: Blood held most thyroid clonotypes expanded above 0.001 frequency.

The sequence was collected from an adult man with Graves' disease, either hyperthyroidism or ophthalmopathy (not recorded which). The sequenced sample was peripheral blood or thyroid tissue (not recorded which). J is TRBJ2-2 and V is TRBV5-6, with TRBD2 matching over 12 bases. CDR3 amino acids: CASSFGLAGTNTGELFF. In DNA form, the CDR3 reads TGTGCCAGCAGTTTCGGACTAGCGGGGACCAACACCGGGGAGCTGTTTTTT.